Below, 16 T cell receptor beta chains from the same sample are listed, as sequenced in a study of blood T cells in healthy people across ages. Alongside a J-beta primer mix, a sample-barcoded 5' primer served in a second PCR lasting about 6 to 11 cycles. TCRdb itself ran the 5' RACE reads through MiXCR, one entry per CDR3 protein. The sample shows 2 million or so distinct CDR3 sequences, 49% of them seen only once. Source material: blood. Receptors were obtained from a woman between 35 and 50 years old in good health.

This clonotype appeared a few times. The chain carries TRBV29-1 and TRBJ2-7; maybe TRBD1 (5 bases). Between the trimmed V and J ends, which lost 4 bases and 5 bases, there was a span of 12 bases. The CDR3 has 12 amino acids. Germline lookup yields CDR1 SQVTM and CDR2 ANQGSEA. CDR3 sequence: CSVGSREHEQYF. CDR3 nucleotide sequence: TGCAGCGTTGGTTCCAGGGAACACGAGCAGTACTTC.

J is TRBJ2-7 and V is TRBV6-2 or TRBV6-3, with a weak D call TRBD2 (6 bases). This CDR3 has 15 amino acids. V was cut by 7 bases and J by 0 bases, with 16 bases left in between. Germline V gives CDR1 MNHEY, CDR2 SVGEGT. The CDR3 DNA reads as TGTGCCAGCACTCTACGGAGGGTCGACTCCTACGAGCAGTACTTC. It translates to CASTLRRVDSYEQYF.

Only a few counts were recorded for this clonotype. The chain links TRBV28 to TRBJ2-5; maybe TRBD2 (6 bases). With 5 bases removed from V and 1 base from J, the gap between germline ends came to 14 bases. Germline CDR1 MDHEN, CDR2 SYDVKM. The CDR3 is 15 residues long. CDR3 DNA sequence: TGTGCCAGCAGTGGGGGGTGGGAGGTCCAAGAGACCCAGTACTTC. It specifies CASSGGWEVQETQYF.

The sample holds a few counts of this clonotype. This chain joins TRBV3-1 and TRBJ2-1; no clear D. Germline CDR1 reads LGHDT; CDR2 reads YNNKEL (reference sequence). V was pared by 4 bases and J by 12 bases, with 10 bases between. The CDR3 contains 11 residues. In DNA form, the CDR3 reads TGTGCCAGCAGCCTAACAGATGTGCAGTTCTTC. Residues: CASSLTDVQFF.

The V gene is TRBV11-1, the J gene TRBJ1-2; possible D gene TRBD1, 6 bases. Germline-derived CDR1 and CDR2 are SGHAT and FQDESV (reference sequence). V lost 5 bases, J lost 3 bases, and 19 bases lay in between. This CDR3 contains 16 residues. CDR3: CASSRSQGINYYGYTF. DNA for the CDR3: TGTGCCAGCAGCCGTTCGCAGGGGATCAACTACTATGGCTACACCTTC.

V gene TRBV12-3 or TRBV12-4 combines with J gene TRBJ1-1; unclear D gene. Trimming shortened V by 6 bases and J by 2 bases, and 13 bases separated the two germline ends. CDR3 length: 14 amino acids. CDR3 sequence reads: CASSETPTNTEAFF. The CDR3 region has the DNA TGTGCCAGCAGCGAGACGCCGACAAACACTGAAGCTTTCTTT.

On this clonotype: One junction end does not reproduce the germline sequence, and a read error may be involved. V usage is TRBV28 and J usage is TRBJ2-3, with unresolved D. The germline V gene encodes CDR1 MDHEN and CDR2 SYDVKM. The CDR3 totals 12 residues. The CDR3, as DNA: TGTGCCAACAGTTTTCGCGGAGATACGCAGTATTTT. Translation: CANSFRGDTQYF.

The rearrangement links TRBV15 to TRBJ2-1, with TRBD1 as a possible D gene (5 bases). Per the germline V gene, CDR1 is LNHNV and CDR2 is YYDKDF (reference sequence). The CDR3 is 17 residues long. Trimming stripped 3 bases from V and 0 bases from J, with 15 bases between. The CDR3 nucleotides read TGTGCCACCAGCAGGGCAAACAGGAAGAGCTCCTACAATGAGCAGTTCTTC. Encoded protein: CATSRANRKSSYNEQFF.

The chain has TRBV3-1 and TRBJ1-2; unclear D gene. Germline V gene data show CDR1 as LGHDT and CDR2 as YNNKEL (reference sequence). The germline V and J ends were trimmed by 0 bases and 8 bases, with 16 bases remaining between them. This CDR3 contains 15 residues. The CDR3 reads CASSQERIYPGGYTF. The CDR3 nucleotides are TGTGCCAGCAGCCAAGAGCGGATCTACCCTGGGGGCTACACCTTC.

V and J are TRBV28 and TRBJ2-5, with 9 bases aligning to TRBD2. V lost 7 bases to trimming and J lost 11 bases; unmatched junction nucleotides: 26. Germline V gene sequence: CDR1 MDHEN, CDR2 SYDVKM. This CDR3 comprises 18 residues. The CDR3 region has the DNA TGTGCCAGCATCTCGTTGGGTAGCGGGGGTGATCCTAGAGTGGAGCAGTACTTC. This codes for CASISLGSGGDPRVEQYF. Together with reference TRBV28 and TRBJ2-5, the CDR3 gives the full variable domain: DVKVTQSSRYLVKRTGEKVFLECVQDMDHENMFWYRQDPGLGLRLIYFSYDVKMKEKGDIPEGYSVSREKKERFSLILESASTNQTSMYLCASISLGSGGDPRVEQYFGPGTRLLVL.

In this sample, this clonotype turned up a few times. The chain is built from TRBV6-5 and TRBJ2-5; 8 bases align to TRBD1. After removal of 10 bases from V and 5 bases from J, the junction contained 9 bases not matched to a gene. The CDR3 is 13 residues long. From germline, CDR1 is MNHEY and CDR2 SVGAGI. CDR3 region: CATTPDRVETQYF. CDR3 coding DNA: TGTGCCACCACCCCGGACAGGGTTGAGACCCAGTACTTC.

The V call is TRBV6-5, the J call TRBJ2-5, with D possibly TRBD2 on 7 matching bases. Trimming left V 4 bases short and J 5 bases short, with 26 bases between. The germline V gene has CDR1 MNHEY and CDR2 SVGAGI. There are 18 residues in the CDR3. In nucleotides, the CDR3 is TGTGCCAGCAGTTTCTCGACGCGGGGGCCGATCATTGAGGAGACCCAGTACTTC. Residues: CASSFSTRGPIIEETQYF.

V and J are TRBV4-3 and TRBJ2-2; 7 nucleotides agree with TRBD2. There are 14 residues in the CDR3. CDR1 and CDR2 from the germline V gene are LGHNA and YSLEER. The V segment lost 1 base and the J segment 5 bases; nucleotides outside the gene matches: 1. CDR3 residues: CASSQGAGTGELFF. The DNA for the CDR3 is TGCGCCAGCAGCCAAGGAGCGGGGACCGGGGAGCTGTTTTTT.

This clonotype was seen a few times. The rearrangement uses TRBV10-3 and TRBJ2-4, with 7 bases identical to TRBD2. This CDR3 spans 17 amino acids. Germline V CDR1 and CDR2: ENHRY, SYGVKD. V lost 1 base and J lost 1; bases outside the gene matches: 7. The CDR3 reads CAISEWGEGPAKNIQYF. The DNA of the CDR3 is TGTGCCATCAGTGAGTGGGGGGAGGGACCCGCCAAAAACATTCAGTACTTC.

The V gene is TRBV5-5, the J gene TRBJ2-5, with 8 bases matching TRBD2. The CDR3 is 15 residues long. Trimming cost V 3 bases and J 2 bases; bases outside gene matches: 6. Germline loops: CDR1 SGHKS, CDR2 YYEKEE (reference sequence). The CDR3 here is CASSSAGGDQETQYF. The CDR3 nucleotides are TGTGCCAGCAGCTCGGCGGGGGGAGATCAAGAGACCCAGTACTTC.

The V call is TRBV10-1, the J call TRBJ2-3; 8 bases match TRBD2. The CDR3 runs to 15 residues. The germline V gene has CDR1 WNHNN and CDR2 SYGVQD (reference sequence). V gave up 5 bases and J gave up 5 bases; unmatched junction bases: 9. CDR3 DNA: TGCGCCAGCAGTCCCTCGGCGGGGGGTGTAGATACGCAGTATTTT. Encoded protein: CASSPSAGGVDTQYF.